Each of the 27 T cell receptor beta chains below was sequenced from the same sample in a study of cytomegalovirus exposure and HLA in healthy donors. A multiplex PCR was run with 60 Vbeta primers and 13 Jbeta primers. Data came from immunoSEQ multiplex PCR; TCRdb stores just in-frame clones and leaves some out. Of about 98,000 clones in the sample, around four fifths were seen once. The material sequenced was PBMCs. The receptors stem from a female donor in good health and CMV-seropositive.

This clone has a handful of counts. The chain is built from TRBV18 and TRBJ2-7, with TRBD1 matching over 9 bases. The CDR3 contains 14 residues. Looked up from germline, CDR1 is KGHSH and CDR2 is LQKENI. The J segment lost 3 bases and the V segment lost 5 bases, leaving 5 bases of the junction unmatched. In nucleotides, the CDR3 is TGTGCCAGCTCAGTCGGACAGGGGTTCTACGAGCAGTACTTC. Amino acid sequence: CASSVGQGFYEQYF.

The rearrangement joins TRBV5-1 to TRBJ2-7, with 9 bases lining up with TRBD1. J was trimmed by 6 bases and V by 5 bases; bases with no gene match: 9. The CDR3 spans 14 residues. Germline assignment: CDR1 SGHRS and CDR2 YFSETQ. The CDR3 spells CASRSAGTGSEQYF. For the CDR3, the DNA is TGCGCCAGCAGGTCGGCCGGGACAGGGTCCGAGCAGTACTTC.

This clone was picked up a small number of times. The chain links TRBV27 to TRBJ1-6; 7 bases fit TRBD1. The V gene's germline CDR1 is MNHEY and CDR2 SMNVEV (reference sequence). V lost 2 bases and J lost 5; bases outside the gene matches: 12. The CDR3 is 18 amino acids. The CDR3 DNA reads TGTGCCAGCAGTTTAGGTAGAGAGACAGGGTACCATAATTCACCCCTCCACTTT. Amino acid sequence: CASSLGRETGYHNSPLHF.

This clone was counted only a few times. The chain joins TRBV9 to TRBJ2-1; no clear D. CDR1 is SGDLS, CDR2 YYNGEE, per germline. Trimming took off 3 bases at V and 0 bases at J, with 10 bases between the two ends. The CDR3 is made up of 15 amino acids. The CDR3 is CASSDDGSSYNEQFF. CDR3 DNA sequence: TGTGCCAGCAGCGATGATGGCTCCTCCTACAATGAGCAGTTCTTC.

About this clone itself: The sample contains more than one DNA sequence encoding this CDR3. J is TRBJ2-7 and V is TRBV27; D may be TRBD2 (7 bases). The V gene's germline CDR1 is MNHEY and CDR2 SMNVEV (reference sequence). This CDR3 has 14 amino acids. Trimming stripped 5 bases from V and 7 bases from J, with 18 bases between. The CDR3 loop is CASSVGEGVGEQYF. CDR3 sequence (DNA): TGTGCCAGCAGTGTGGGGGAGGGGGTGGGGGAGCAGTACTTC.

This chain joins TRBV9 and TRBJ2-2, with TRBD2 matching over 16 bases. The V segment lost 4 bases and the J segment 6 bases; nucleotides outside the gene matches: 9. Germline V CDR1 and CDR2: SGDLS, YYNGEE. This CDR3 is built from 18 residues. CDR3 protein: CASSPSGTSGRVAGELFF. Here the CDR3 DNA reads TGTGCCAGCAGCCCTTCCGGGACTAGCGGGAGGGTTGCCGGGGAGCTGTTTTTT.

The CDR3, as DNA: TGTGCCAGCAGTTTAGGGACAGGGGCATACGAGCAGTACTTC. Translation: CASSLGTGAYEQYF. The chain combines TRBV28 with TRBJ2-7; 10 bases fit TRBD1. After removal of 2 bases from V and 4 bases from J, the junction contained 2 bases not matched to a gene. The CDR3 has 14 amino acids. Germline values: CDR1 MDHEN, CDR2 SYDVKM.

The CDR3 loop reads CSVRGQISTDTQYF. For the CDR3, the DNA is TGCAGCGTCCGAGGACAGATTAGCACAGATACGCAGTATTTT. The chain joins TRBV29-1 to TRBJ2-3; the D gene is possibly TRBD1 (6 bases). The V gene's germline CDR1 is SQVTM and CDR2 ANQGSEA. V lost 6 bases and J lost 0, with 13 bases in between. The CDR3 has 14 amino acids.

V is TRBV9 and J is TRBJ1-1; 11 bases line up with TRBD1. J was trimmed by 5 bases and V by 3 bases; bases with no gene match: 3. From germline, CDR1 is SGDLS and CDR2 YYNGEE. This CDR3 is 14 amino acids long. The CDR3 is CASSGTGGRTEAFF. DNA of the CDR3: TGTGCCAGCAGCGGGACAGGGGGCAGGACTGAAGCTTTCTTT.

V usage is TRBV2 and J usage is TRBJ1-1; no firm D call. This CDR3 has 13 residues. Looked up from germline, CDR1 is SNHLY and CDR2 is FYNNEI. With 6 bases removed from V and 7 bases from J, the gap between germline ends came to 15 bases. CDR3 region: CASSLDRGDEAFF. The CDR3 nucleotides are TGTGCCAGCAGCCTGGACCGGGGAGATGAAGCTTTCTTT.

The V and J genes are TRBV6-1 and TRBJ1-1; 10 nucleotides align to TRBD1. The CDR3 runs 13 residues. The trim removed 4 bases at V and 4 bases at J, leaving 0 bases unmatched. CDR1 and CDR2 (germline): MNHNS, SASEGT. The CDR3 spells CASSGQGATEAFF. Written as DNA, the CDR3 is TGTGCCAGCAGTGGACAGGGGGCCACTGAAGCTTTCTTT.

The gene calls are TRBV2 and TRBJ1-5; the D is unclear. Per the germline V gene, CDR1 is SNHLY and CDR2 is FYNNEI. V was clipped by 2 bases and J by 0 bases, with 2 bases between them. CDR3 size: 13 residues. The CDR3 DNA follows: TGTGCCAGCAGTGAATATAGCAATCAGCCCCAGCATTTT. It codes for CASSEYSNQPQHF.

The CDR3 protein is CASMGGLGGQPQHF. In DNA, the CDR3 is TGCGCCAGCATGGGGGGATTGGGAGGTCAGCCCCAGCATTTT. The chain is built from TRBV4-1 and TRBJ1-5, with D tentatively TRBD1 (5 bases). The CDR3 totals 14 residues. The germline V gene has CDR1 MGHRA and CDR2 YSYEKL. V dropped 7 bases and J dropped 6 bases, with 16 bases sitting between them.

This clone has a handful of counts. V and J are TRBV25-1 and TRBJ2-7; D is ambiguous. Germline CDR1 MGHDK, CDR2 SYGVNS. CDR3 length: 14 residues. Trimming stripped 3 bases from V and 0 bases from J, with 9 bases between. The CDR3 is CASSDQRHSYEQYF. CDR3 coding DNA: TGTGCCAGCAGTGATCAGCGCCACTCCTACGAGCAGTACTTC.

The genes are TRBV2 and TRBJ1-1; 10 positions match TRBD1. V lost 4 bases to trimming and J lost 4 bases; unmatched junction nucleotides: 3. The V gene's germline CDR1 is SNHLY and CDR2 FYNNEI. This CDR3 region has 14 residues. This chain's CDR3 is CASSGTGGGTEAFF. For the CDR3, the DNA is TGTGCCAGCAGTGGGACAGGGGGAGGCACTGAAGCTTTCTTT.

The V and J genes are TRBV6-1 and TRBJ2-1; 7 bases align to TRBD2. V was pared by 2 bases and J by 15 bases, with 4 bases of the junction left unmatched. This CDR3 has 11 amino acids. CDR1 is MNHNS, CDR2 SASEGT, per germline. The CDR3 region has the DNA TGTGCCAGCAGTGAATTGGGGGAGGGGTTCTTC. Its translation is CASSELGEGFF.

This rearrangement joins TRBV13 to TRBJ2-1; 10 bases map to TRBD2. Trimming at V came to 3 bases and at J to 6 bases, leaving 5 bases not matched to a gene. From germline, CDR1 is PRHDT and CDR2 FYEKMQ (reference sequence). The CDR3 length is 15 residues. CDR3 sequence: CASSFRTSGGNEQFF. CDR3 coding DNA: TGTGCCAGCAGCTTCCGGACTAGCGGTGGCAATGAGCAGTTCTTC. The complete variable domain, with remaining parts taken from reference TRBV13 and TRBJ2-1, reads AAGVIQSPRHLIKEKRETATLKCYPIPRHDTVYWYQQGPGQDPQFLISFYEKMQSDKGSIPDRFSAQQFSDYHSELNMSSLELGDSALYFCASSFRTSGGNEQFFGPGTRLTVL.

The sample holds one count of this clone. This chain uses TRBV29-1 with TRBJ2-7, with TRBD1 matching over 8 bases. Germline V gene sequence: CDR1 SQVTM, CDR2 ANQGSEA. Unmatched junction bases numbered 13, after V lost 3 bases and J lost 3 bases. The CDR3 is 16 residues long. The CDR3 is CSVETGEGSTGYEQYF. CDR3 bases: TGCAGCGTTGAGACAGGGGAAGGTTCTACGGGCTACGAGCAGTACTTC.

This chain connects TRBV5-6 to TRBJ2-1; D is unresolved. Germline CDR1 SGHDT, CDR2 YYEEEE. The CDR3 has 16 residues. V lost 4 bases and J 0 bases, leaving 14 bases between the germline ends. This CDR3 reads CASSLMFLSSYNEQFF. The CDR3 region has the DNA TGTGCCAGCAGCCTAATGTTTCTAAGCTCCTACAATGAGCAGTTCTTC.

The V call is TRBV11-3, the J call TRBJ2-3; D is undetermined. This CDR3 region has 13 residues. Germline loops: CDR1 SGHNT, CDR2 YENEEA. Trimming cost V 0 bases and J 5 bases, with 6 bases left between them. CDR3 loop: CASSLDPGDTQYF. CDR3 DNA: TGTGCCAGCAGCTTAGATCCGGGAGATACGCAGTATTTT.

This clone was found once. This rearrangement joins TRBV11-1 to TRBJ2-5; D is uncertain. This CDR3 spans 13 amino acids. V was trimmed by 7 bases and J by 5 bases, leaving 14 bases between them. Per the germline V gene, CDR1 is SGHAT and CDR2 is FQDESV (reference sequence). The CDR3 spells CASTKQSWETQYF. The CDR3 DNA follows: TGTGCCAGCACCAAACAGTCATGGGAGACCCAGTACTTC.

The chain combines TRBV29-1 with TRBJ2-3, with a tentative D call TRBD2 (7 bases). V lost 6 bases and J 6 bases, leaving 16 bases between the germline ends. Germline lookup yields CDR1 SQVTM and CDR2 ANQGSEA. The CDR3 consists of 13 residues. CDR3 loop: CSVGGGGLDTQYF. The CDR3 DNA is TGCAGCGTGGGGGGGGGCGGGTTGGATACGCAGTATTTT.

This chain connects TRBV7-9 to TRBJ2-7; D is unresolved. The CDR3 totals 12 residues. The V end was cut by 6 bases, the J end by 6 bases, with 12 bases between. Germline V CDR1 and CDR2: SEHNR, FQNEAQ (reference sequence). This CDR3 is CASSHDFSEQYF. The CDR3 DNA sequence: TGTGCCAGCAGTCACGACTTTTCCGAGCAGTACTTC.

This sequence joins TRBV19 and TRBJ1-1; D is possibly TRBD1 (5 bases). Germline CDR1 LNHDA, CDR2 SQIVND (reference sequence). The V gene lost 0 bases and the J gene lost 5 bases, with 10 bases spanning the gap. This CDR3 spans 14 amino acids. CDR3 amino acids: CASSIEVRGTEAFF. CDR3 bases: TGTGCCAGTAGTATAGAAGTTCGGGGGACTGAAGCTTTCTTT.

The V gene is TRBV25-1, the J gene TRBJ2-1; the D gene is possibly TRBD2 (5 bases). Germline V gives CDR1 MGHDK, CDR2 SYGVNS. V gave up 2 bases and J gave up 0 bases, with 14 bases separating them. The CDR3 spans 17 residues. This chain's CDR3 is CASSEQTGISSYNEQFF. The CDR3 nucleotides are TGTGCCAGCAGTGAACAGACGGGGATCAGCTCCTACAATGAGCAGTTCTTC.

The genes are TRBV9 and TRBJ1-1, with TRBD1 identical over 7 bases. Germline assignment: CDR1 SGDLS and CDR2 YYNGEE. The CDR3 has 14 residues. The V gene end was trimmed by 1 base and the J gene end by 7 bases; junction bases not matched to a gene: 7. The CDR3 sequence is CASSVTPDRDEAFF. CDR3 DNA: TGTGCCAGCAGCGTAACCCCCGACAGGGATGAAGCTTTCTTT.

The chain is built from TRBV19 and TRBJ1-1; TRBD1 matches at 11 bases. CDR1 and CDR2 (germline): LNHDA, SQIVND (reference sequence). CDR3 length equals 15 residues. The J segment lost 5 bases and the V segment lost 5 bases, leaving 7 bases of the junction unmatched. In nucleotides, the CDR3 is TGTGCCAGTAGTCAAGGACAGGGGGCGCTTACTGAAGCTTTCTTT. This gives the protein CASSQGQGALTEAFF.